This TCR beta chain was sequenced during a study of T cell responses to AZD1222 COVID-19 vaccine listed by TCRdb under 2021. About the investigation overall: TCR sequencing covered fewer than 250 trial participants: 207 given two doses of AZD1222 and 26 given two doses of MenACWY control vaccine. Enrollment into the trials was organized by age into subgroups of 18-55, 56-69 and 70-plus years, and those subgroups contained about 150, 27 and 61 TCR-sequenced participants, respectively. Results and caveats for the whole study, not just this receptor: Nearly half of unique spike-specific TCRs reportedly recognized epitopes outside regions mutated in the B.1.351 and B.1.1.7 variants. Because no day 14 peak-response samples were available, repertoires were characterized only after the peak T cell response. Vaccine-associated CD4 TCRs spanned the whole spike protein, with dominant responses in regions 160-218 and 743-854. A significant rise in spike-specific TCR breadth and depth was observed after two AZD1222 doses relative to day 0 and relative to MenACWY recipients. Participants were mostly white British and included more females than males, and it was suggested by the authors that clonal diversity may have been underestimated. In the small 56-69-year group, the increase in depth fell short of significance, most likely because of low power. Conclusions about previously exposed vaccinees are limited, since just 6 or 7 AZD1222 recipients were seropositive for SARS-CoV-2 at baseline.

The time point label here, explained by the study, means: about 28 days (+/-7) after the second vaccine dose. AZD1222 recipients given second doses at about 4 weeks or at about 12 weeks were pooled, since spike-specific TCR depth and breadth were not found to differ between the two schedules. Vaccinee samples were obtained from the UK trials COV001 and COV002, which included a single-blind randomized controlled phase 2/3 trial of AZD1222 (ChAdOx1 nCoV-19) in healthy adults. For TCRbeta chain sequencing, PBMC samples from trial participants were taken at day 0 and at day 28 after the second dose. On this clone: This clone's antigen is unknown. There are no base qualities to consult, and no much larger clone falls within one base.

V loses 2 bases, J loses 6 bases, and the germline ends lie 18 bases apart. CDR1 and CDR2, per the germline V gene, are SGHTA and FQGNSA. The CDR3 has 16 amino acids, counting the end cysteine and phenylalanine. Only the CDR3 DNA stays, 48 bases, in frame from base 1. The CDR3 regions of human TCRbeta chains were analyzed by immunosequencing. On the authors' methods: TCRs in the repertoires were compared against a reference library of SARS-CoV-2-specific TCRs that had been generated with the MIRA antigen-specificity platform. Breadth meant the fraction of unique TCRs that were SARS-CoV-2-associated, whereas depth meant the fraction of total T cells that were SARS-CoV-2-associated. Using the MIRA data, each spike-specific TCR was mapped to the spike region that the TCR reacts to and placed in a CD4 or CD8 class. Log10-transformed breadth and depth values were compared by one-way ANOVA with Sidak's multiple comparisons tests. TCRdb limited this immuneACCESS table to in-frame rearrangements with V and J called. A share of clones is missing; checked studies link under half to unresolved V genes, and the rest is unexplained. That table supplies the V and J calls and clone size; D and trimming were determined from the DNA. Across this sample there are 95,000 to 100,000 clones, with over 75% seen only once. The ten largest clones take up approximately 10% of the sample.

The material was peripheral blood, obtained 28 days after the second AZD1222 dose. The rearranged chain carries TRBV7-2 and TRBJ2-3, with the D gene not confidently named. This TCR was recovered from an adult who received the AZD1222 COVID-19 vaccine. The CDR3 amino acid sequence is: CASSLLGDRRMDTQYF. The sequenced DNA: TGTGCCAGCAGCTTACTCGGAGACCGCAGAATGGATACGCAGTATTTT.